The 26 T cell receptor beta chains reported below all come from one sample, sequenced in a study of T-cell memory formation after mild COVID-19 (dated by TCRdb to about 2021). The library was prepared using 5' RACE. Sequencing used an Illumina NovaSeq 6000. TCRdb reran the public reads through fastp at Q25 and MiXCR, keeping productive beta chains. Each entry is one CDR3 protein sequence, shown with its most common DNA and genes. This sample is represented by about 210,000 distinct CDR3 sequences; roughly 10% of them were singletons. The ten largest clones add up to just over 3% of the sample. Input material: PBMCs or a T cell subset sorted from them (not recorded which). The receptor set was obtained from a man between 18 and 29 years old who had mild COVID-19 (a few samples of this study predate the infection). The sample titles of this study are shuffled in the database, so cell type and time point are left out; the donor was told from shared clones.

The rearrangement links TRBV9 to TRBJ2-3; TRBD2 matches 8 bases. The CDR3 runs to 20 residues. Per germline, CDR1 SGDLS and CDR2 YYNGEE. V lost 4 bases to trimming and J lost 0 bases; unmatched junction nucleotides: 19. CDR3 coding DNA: TGTGCCAGCAGCTCCCGGGGATTAGCGGGGTCGCCCTCTAGCACAGATACGCAGTATTTT. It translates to CASSSRGLAGSPSSTDTQYF.

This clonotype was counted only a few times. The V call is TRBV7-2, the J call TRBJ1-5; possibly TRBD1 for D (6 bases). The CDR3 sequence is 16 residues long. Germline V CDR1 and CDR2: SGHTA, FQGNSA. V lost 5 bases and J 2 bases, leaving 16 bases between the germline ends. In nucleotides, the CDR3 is TGTGCCAGCAGCGCCAGGGGAGGGGAGGGCAATCAGCCCCAGCATTTT. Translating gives CASSARGGEGNQPQHF.

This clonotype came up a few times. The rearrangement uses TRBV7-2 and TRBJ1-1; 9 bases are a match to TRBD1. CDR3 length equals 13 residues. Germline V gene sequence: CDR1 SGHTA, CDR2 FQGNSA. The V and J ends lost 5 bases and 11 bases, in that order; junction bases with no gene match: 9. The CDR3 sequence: CASSIPGQGMAFF. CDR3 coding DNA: TGTGCCAGCAGCATACCGGGACAGGGAATGGCTTTCTTT. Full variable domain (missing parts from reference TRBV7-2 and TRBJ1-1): GAGVSQSPSNKVTEKGKDVELRCDPISGHTALYWYRQSLGQGLEFLIYFQGNSAPDKSGLPSDRFSAERTGGSVSTLTIQRTQQEDSAVYLCASSIPGQGMAFFGQGTRLTVV.

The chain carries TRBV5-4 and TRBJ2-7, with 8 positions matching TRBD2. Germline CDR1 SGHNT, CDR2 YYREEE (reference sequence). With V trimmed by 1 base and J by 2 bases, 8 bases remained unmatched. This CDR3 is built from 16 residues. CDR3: CASSLREQAGAYEQYV. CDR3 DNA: TGTGCCAGCAGCTTGAGAGAGCAAGCGGGAGCCTACGAGCAGTACGTC.

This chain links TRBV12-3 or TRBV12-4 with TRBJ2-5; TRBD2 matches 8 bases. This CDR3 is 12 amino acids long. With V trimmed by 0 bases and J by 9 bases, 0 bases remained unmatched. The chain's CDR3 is CASSLAGGAQYF. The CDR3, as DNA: TGTGCCAGCAGTTTAGCCGGGGGGGCCCAGTACTTC.

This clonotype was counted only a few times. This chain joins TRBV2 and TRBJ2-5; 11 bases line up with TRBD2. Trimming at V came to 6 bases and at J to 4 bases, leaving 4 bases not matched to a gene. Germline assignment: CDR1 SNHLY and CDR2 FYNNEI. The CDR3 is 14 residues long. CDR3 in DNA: TGTGCCAGCAGAGGGACTAGCGGAGGAGAGACCCAGTACTTC. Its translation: CASRGTSGGETQYF.

The CDR3 DNA sequence: TGCGCCAGCAGCCAAGACGGGCTTAGTTGGGGCACAGATACGCAGTATTTT. It translates to CASSQDGLSWGTDTQYF. The V gene is TRBV4-3, the J gene TRBJ2-3; D unclear. The V end lost 0 bases, the J end lost 1 base, and 14 bases lay between the germline ends. This CDR3 region has 17 residues. CDR1 and CDR2 from the germline V gene are LGHNA and YSLEER.

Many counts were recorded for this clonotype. The CDR3: CASTRKPGLSYNEQFF. In DNA, the CDR3 is TGTGCCAGCACCCGAAAGCCCGGCCTCTCCTACAATGAGCAGTTCTTC. This chain links TRBV7-2 with TRBJ2-1; D uncertain. Trimming stripped 7 bases from V and 0 bases from J, with 16 bases between. Germline lookup yields CDR1 SGHTA and CDR2 FQGNSA. The CDR3 is made up of 16 amino acids.

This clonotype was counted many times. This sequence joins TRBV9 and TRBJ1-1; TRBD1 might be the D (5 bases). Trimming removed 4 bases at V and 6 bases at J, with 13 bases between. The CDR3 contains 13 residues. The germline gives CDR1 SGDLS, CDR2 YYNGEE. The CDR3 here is CASSSRGGSEAFF. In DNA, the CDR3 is TGTGCCAGCAGCTCCCGGGGGGGGTCTGAAGCTTTCTTT.

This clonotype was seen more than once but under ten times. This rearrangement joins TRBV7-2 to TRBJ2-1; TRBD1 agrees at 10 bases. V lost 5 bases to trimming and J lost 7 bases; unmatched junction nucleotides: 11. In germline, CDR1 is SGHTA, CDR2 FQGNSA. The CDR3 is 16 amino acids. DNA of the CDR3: TGTGCCAGCAGCCCATCCGGGACAGGGGTTCGAAATGAGCAGTTCTTC. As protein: CASSPSGTGVRNEQFF.

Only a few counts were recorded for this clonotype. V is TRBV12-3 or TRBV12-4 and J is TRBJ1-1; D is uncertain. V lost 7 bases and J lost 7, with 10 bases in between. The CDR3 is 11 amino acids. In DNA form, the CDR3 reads TGTGCCAGCACCCCCCGGAGTGAAGCTTTCTTT. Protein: CASTPRSEAFF.

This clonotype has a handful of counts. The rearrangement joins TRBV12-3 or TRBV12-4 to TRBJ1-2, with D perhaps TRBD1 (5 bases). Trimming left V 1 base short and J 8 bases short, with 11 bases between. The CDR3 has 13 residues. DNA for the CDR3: TGTGCCAGCAGTTTAGGGGTGGGACCCGGCTACACCTTC. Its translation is CASSLGVGPGYTF.

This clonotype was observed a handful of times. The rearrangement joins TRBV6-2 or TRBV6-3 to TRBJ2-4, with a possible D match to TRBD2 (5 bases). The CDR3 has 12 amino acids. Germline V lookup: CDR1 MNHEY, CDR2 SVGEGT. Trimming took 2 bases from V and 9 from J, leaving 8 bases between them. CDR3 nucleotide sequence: TGTGCCAGCAGTTACCCGGGGTTCATTCAGTACTTC. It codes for CASSYPGFIQYF.

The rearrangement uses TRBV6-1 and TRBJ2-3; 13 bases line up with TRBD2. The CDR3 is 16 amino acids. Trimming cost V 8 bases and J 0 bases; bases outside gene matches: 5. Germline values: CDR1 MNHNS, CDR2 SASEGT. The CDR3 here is CASRTSGGPSTDTQYF. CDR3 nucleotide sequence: TGTGCCAGCCGGACTAGCGGGGGACCAAGCACAGATACGCAGTATTTT.

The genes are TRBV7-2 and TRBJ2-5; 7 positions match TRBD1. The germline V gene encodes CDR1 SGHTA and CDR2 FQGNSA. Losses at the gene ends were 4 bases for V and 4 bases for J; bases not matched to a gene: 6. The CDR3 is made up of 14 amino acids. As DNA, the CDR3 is TGTGCCAGCAGCTCCTTGACAGGGATAGAGACCCAGTACTTC. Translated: CASSSLTGIETQYF. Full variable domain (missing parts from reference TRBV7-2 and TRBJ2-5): GAGVSQSPSNKVTEKGKDVELRCDPISGHTALYWYRQSLGQGLEFLIYFQGNSAPDKSGLPSDRFSAERTGGSVSTLTIQRTQQEDSAVYLCASSSLTGIETQYFGPGTRLLVL.

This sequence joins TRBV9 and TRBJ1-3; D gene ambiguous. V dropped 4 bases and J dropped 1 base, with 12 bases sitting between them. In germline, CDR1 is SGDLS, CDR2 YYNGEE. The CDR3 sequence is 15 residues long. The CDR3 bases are TGTGCCAGCAGCTCCCGTTCTAGTTCTGGAAACACCATATATTTT. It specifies CASSSRSSSGNTIYF.

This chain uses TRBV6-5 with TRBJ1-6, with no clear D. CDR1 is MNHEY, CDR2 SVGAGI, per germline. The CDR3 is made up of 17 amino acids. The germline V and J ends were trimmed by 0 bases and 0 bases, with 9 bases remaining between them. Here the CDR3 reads CASSYSTADSYNSPLHF. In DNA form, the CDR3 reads TGTGCCAGCAGTTACTCGACTGCAGACTCCTATAATTCACCCCTCCACTTT.

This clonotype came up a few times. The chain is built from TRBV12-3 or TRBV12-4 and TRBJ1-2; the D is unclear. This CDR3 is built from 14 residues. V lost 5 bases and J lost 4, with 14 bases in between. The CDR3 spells CASSRGSFGYGYTF. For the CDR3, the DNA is TGTGCCAGCAGTCGAGGTAGTTTTGGCTATGGCTACACCTTC.

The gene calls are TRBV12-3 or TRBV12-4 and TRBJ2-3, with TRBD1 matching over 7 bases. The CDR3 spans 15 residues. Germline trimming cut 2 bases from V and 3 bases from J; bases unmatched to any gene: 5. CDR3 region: CASSLSDRATDTQYF. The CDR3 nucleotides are TGTGCCAGCAGTTTAAGCGACAGGGCGACAGATACGCAGTATTTT.

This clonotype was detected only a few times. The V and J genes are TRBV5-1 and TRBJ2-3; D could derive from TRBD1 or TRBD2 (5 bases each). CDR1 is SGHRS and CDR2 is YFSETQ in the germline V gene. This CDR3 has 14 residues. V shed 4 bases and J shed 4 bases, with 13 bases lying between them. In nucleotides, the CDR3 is TGCGCCAGCAGCGGCCTCTTGGGGGCAGATACGCAGTATTTT. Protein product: CASSGLLGADTQYF.

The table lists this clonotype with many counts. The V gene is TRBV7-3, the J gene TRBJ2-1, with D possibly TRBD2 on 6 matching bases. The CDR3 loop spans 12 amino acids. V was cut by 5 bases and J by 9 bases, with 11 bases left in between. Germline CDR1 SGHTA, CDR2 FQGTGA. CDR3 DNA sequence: TGTGCCAGCAGCAGACCCGGGGGTGAGCAGTTCTTC. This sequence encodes CASSRPGGEQFF.

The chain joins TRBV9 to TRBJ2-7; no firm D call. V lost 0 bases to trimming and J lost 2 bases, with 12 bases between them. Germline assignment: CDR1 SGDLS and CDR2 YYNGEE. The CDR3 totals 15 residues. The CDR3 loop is CASSVAPGLTYEQYF. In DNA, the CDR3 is TGTGCCAGCAGCGTAGCCCCAGGCCTTACCTACGAGCAGTACTTC.

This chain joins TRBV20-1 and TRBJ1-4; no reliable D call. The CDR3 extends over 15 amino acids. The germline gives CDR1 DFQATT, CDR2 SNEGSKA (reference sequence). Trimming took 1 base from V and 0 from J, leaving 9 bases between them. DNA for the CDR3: TGCAGTGCTAGAGGGGATGGGACAACTAATGAAAAACTGTTTTTT. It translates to CSARGDGTTNEKLFF.

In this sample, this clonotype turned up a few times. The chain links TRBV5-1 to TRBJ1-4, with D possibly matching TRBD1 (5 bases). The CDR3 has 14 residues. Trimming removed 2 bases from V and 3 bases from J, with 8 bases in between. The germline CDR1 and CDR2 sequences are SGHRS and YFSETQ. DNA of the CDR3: TGCGCCAGCAGCTTTCCAGGGCCTAATGAAAAACTGTTTTTT. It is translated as CASSFPGPNEKLFF.

CDR3 nucleotide sequence: TGCAGTGCTAGAGACCACGACAGGTCCTCTGGAAACACCATATATTTT. It translates to CSARDHDRSSGNTIYF. This rearrangement joins TRBV20-1 to TRBJ1-3; maybe TRBD1 (6 bases). Germline CDR1 and CDR2: DFQATT and SNEGSKA (reference sequence). Trimming took 0 bases from V and 0 from J, leaving 12 bases between them. This CDR3 is 16 amino acids long.

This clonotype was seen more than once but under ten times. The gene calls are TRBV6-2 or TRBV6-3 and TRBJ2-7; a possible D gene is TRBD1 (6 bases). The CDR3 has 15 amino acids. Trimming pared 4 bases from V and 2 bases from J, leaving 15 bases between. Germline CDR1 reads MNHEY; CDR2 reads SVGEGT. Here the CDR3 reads CASSSPGQPPYEQYF. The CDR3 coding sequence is TGTGCCAGCAGTTCACCTGGACAGCCACCCTACGAGCAGTACTTC.